Listed below are T cell receptor beta chains from one sample, sequenced in a study of T cell repertoires in cytomegalovirus infection. TCRdb reanalysed the reads using MiXCR and keeps one entry per CDR3 protein. The data show more than 150,000 distinct CDR3 sequences, roughly 20% seen once. The sequencing input was PBMCs. These receptors were taken from a human donor in good health (CMV status not recorded). Some clones in this sample may be carry-over from other donors' samples. The CDR3 runs from the conserved cysteine through the conserved F or W. The D gene is left open where the match is weak. Size is stated for part of the rows, as once, few or many counts, or as a class when the clone is expanded.

clone_size: -; j_call: TRBJ1-5; cdr3_length: 17; v_call: TRBV4-1; d_call: TRBD1; cdr3_aa: CASSLSLGQGASQPQHF; cdr3_nt: TGCGCCAGCAGCCTAAGCCTCGGACAGGGGGCGAGTCAGCCCCAGCATTTT
clone_size: -; j_call: TRBJ2-7; cdr3_length: 11; v_call: TRBV10-3; d_call: -; cdr3_aa: CAISEGYEQYF; cdr3_nt: TGTGCCATCAGTGAGGGCTACGAGCAGTACTTC
clone_size: -; j_call: TRBJ2-1; cdr3_length: 15; v_call: TRBV19; d_call: TRBD1; cdr3_aa: CASNPQGAPPLEQFF; cdr3_nt: TGTGCCAGTAACCCCCAGGGGGCGCCCCCTCTAGAGCAGTTCTTC
clone_size: -; j_call: TRBJ2-5; cdr3_length: 14; v_call: TRBV19; d_call: -; cdr3_aa: CASSSSGTSKTQYF; cdr3_nt: TGTGCCAGTAGTTCTTCCGGGACAAGTAAGACCCAGTACTTC
clone_size: -; j_call: TRBJ2-5; cdr3_length: 16; v_call: TRBV20-1; d_call: TRBD2; cdr3_aa: CSANPGLAGAFETQYF; cdr3_nt: TGCAGTGCCAACCCTGGACTAGCGGGAGCGTTCGAGACCCAGTACTTC
clone_size: -; j_call: TRBJ1-3; cdr3_length: 13; v_call: TRBV4-3; d_call: -; cdr3_aa: CASSQTGTSTIYF; cdr3_nt: TGCGCCAGCAGCCAAACCGGGACCAGCACCATATATTTT
clone_size: few; j_call: TRBJ1-4; cdr3_length: 14; v_call: TRBV20-1; d_call: -; cdr3_aa: CSARDLSSNEKLFF; cdr3_nt: TGCAGTGCTAGAGATCTGTCCAGTAATGAAAAACTGTTTTTT
clone_size: many; j_call: TRBJ2-2; cdr3_length: 17; v_call: TRBV7-2; d_call: TRBD2; cdr3_aa: CASSLFGTRTNTGELFF; cdr3_nt: TGTGCCAGCAGCTTATTCGGGACTAGGACGAACACCGGGGAGCTGTTTTTT
clone_size: -; j_call: TRBJ1-1; cdr3_length: 12; v_call: TRBV28; d_call: -; cdr3_aa: CASREGVTEAFF; cdr3_nt: TGTGCCAGCAGGGAAGGGGTGACTGAAGCTTTCTTT
clone_size: few; j_call: TRBJ2-1; cdr3_length: 17; v_call: TRBV5-6; d_call: -; cdr3_aa: CASSARRSGNRGNEQFF; cdr3_nt: TGTGCCAGCAGCGCCCGGCGCTCCGGAAACCGAGGCAATGAGCAGTTCTTC
clone_size: many; j_call: TRBJ1-4; cdr3_length: 15; v_call: TRBV15; d_call: -; cdr3_aa: CATSGGEARLTKLFF; cdr3_nt: TGTGCCACCAGCGGGGGGGAGGCCCGGCTGACAAAACTGTTTTTT
clone_size: -; j_call: TRBJ1-2; cdr3_length: 13; v_call: TRBV9; d_call: -; cdr3_aa: CASSPQGAGGYTF; cdr3_nt: TGTGCCAGCAGCCCACAGGGAGCGGGTGGCTACACCTTC
clone_size: few; j_call: TRBJ2-5; cdr3_length: 16; v_call: TRBV7-3; d_call: TRBD2; cdr3_aa: CASSNAGTSGQETQYF; cdr3_nt: TGTGCCAGCAGCAACGCCGGGACTAGCGGTCAAGAGACCCAGTACTTC
clone_size: few; j_call: TRBJ2-1; cdr3_length: 11; v_call: TRBV15; d_call: -; cdr3_aa: CATSRVDEQFF; cdr3_nt: TGTGCCACCAGCAGAGTGGATGAGCAGTTCTTC
clone_size: few; j_call: TRBJ1-1; cdr3_length: 14; v_call: TRBV19; d_call: -; cdr3_aa: CASSIKAAGTEAFF; cdr3_nt: TGTGCCAGTAGTATTAAGGCAGCAGGCACTGAAGCTTTCTTT
clone_size: -; j_call: TRBJ2-1; cdr3_length: 14; v_call: TRBV19; d_call: TRBD2; cdr3_aa: CASSMIGRPNEQFF; cdr3_nt: TGTGCCAGTAGTATGATCGGGAGGCCCAATGAGCAGTTCTTC
clone_size: many; j_call: TRBJ2-4; cdr3_length: 15; v_call: TRBV5-1; d_call: -; cdr3_aa: CARGGQVPVKNIQYF; cdr3_nt: TGCGCCAGAGGTGGGCAGGTTCCGGTCAAAAACATTCAGTACTTC
clone_size: many; j_call: TRBJ2-1; cdr3_length: 12; v_call: TRBV2; d_call: -; cdr3_aa: CASSDIGPEQFF; cdr3_nt: TGTGCCAGCAGTGACATTGGTCCCGAGCAGTTCTTC
clone_size: -; j_call: TRBJ2-2; cdr3_length: 17; v_call: TRBV7-6; d_call: TRBD2; cdr3_aa: CASSLFYGRRGPREPFF; cdr3_nt: TGTGCCAGCAGCTTATTTTACGGGAGGAGAGGTCCCCGGGAGCCGTTTTTT
clone_size: -; j_call: TRBJ2-7; cdr3_length: 14; v_call: TRBV7-6; d_call: TRBD1; cdr3_aa: CASSADRVADEQYF; cdr3_nt: TGTGCCAGCAGCGCCGACAGGGTCGCAGACGAGCAGTACTTC
clone_size: many; j_call: TRBJ2-7; cdr3_length: 12; v_call: TRBV28; d_call: -; cdr3_aa: CASSFMANEQYF; cdr3_nt: TGTGCCAGCAGTTTTATGGCAAACGAGCAGTACTTC
clone_size: -; j_call: TRBJ2-3; cdr3_length: 15; v_call: TRBV5-1; d_call: -; cdr3_aa: CASSLEVRSTDTQYF; cdr3_nt: TGCGCCAGCAGCTTGGAAGTTAGAAGCACAGATACGCAGTATTTT
clone_size: few; j_call: TRBJ2-5; cdr3_length: 17; v_call: TRBV25-1; d_call: TRBD2; cdr3_aa: CASNQYSGLAGGETQYF; cdr3_nt: TGTGCCAGCAACCAATACAGCGGACTAGCGGGAGGCGAGACCCAGTACTTC
clone_size: -; j_call: TRBJ2-1; cdr3_length: 13; v_call: TRBV30; d_call: -; cdr3_aa: CAWGLAVPPEQFF; cdr3_nt: TGTGCCTGGGGGCTCGCGGTCCCCCCTGAGCAGTTCTTC
clone_size: few; j_call: TRBJ1-1; cdr3_length: 14; v_call: TRBV27; d_call: TRBD1; cdr3_aa: CASRQDRVVTEAFF; cdr3_nt: TGTGCCAGTCGCCAGGACAGGGTCGTCACTGAAGCTTTCTTT
clone_size: -; j_call: TRBJ2-1; cdr3_length: 14; v_call: TRBV7-3; d_call: -; cdr3_aa: CASSPNLPSGEQFF; cdr3_nt: TGTGCCAGCAGCCCAAACCTCCCATCCGGTGAGCAGTTCTTC
clone_size: many; j_call: TRBJ2-7; cdr3_length: 16; v_call: TRBV7-2; d_call: -; cdr3_aa: CASSLGPRESAYEQYF; cdr3_nt: TGTGCCAGCAGCTTAGGGCCAAGGGAAAGTGCCTACGAGCAGTACTTC
clone_size: -; j_call: TRBJ1-2; cdr3_length: 13; v_call: TRBV5-1; d_call: TRBD1; cdr3_aa: CASSLPGGGGYTF; cdr3_nt: TGCGCCAGCAGCTTGCCAGGGGGAGGGGGCTACACCTTC
clone_size: -; j_call: TRBJ1-1; cdr3_length: 18; v_call: TRBV12-3/TRBV12-4; d_call: TRBD1; cdr3_aa: CASSPGGGRGQGNTEAFF; cdr3_nt: TGTGCCAGCAGTCCAGGAGGGGGGCGAGGACAGGGGAACACTGAAGCTTTCTTT
clone_size: few; j_call: TRBJ2-7; cdr3_length: 14; v_call: TRBV5-5; d_call: -; cdr3_aa: CASSSGRGPYEQYF; cdr3_nt: TGTGCCAGCAGTTCCGGGAGGGGGCCCTACGAGCAGTACTTC
clone_size: few; j_call: TRBJ1-4; cdr3_length: 14; v_call: TRBV7-9; d_call: -; cdr3_aa: CASSPLVGNEKLFF; cdr3_nt: TGTGCCAGCAGCCCCCTTGTGGGGAATGAAAAACTGTTTTTT
clone_size: many; j_call: TRBJ2-3; cdr3_length: 14; v_call: TRBV5-4; d_call: -; cdr3_aa: CASSLTQSTDTQYF; cdr3_nt: TGTGCCAGCAGCCTCACCCAAAGCACAGATACGCAGTATTTT
clone_size: -; j_call: TRBJ2-7; cdr3_length: 14; v_call: TRBV25-1; d_call: TRBD1; cdr3_aa: CASSVGQGAYEQYF; cdr3_nt: TGTGCCAGCAGTGTAGGACAGGGGGCCTACGAGCAGTACTTC
clone_size: few; j_call: TRBJ2-7; cdr3_length: 15; v_call: TRBV5-6; d_call: -; cdr3_aa: CASSLVDRLSYEQYF; cdr3_nt: TGTGCCAGCAGCTTGGTAGACAGGCTAAGCTACGAGCAGTACTTC
clone_size: -; j_call: TRBJ2-2; cdr3_length: 13; v_call: TRBV24-1; d_call: -; cdr3_aa: CATKEAGTGELFF; cdr3_nt: TGTGCCACCAAGGAGGCGGGCACCGGGGAGCTGTTTTTT
clone_size: -; j_call: TRBJ1-4; cdr3_length: 16; v_call: TRBV27; d_call: -; cdr3_aa: CASSRSTGPTNEKLFF; cdr3_nt: TGTGCCAGCAGCCGGAGTACAGGGCCCACTAATGAAAAACTGTTTTTT
clone_size: -; j_call: TRBJ2-3; cdr3_length: 16; v_call: TRBV4-1; d_call: -; cdr3_aa: CASSQQGQGGTDTQYF; cdr3_nt: TGCGCCAGCAGCCAGCAAGGACAGGGAGGGACAGATACGCAGTATTTT
clone_size: few; j_call: TRBJ2-7; cdr3_length: 15; v_call: TRBV11-3; d_call: TRBD1; cdr3_aa: CASSIGNGQGGEQYF; cdr3_nt: TGTGCCAGCAGCATAGGGAACGGACAGGGTGGCGAGCAGTACTTC
clone_size: -; j_call: TRBJ2-3; cdr3_length: 14; v_call: TRBV6-5; d_call: -; cdr3_aa: CASSSFSVVDTQYF; cdr3_nt: TGTGCCAGCAGTTCTTTCTCCGTGGTGGATACGCAGTATTTT
clone_size: many; j_call: TRBJ1-2; cdr3_length: 15; v_call: TRBV7-2; d_call: TRBD1; cdr3_aa: CASSPGTGFNYGYTF; cdr3_nt: TGTGCCAGCAGCCCTGGGACAGGCTTTAACTATGGCTACACCTTC
clone_size: -; j_call: TRBJ2-7; cdr3_length: 15; v_call: TRBV7-3; d_call: -; cdr3_aa: CASSLNGGETYEQYF; cdr3_nt: TGTGCCAGCAGCTTAAATGGCGGGGAAACCTACGAGCAGTACTTC
clone_size: -; j_call: TRBJ2-7; cdr3_length: 13; v_call: TRBV5-6; d_call: -; cdr3_aa: CASSVRDTYEQYF; cdr3_nt: TGTGCCAGCAGCGTCCGGGACACCTACGAGCAGTACTTC
clone_size: -; j_call: TRBJ2-1; cdr3_length: 15; v_call: TRBV19; d_call: TRBD1; cdr3_aa: CASSKGQGASHEQFF; cdr3_nt: TGTGCCAGTAGTAAGGGACAGGGGGCTTCCCATGAGCAGTTCTTC
clone_size: -; j_call: TRBJ2-7; cdr3_length: 11; v_call: TRBV5-1; d_call: -; cdr3_aa: CASSGQGEQYF; cdr3_nt: TGCGCCAGCAGCGGTCAGGGTGAGCAGTACTTC
clone_size: -; j_call: TRBJ1-4; cdr3_length: 18; v_call: TRBV4-3; d_call: -; cdr3_aa: CASSQGLAGAVANEKLFF; cdr3_nt: TGCGCCAGCAGCCAAGGATTAGCGGGGGCGGTAGCTAATGAAAAACTGTTTTTT
clone_size: -; j_call: TRBJ2-7; cdr3_length: 15; v_call: TRBV7-4; d_call: -; cdr3_aa: CASSFGAGQLYEQYF; cdr3_nt: TGTGCCAGCAGCTTCGGCGCGGGACAGCTCTACGAGCAGTACTTC
clone_size: few; j_call: TRBJ1-2; cdr3_length: 14; v_call: TRBV24-1; d_call: TRBD1; cdr3_aa: CATSDPGTGSPYTF; cdr3_nt: TGTGCCACCAGTGATCCCGGGACAGGGTCTCCCTACACCTTC
clone_size: -; j_call: TRBJ2-1; cdr3_length: 18; v_call: TRBV9; d_call: -; cdr3_aa: CASSAPINRDNNRHEQFF; cdr3_nt: TGTGCCAGCAGCGCCCCAATCAACCGGGACAACAATCGTCATGAGCAGTTCTTC
clone_size: many; j_call: TRBJ2-6; cdr3_length: 16; v_call: TRBV12-3/TRBV12-4; d_call: -; cdr3_aa: CASSDTGISGANVLTF; cdr3_nt: TGTGCCAGCAGTGATACAGGGATCTCTGGGGCCAACGTCCTGACTTTC
clone_size: few; j_call: TRBJ2-3; cdr3_length: 17; v_call: TRBV19; d_call: TRBD2; cdr3_aa: CASSPSGLAGFQDTQYF; cdr3_nt: TGTGCCAGTAGTCCATCGGGACTAGCGGGATTTCAAGATACGCAGTATTTT
clone_size: -; j_call: TRBJ2-1; cdr3_length: 19; v_call: TRBV6-2/TRBV6-3; d_call: TRBD2; cdr3_aa: CASSYGGTSGGSSYNEQFF; cdr3_nt: TGTGCCAGCAGTTACGGGGGGACTAGCGGGGGGAGCTCCTACAATGAGCAGTTCTTC
clone_size: few; j_call: TRBJ2-5; cdr3_length: 12; v_call: TRBV2; d_call: -; cdr3_aa: CASKDVRETQYF; cdr3_nt: TGTGCCAGCAAGGACGTCCGAGAGACCCAGTACTTC
clone_size: few; j_call: TRBJ2-4; cdr3_length: 17; v_call: TRBV19; d_call: -; cdr3_aa: CASTSPGPGPGKNIQYF; cdr3_nt: TGTGCCAGTACCTCTCCGGGACCTGGACCAGGCAAAAACATTCAGTACTTC
clone_size: -; j_call: TRBJ1-5; cdr3_length: 16; v_call: TRBV19; d_call: -; cdr3_aa: CASSIVSTGSNQPQHF; cdr3_nt: TGTGCCAGTAGTATCGTCTCGACGGGAAGCAATCAGCCCCAGCATTTT